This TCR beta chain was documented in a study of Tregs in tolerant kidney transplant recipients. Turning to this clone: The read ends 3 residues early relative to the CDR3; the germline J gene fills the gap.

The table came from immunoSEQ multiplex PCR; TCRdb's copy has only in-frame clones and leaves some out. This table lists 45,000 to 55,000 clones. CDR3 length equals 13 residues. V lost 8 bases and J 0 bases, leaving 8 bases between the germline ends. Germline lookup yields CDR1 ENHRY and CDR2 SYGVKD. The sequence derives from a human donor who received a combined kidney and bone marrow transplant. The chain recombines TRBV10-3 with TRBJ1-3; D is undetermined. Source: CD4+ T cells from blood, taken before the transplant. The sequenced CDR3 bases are TGTGCCATCGCGGTTCTCTCTGGAAACACC. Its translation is CAIAVLSGNT. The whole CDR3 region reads CAIAVLSGNTIYF.